Sequencing of this T cell receptor (beta chain) was carried out in a study of blood T cells in healthy people across ages. Together with a sample-barcoded 5' primer, a J-beta primer mix was included in a second PCR lasting 7 to 11 cycles. TCRdb reprocessed the 5' RACE reads with MiXCR, giving one entry per CDR3 protein. The sample holds approximately 800,000 distinct CDR3 sequences, 25% to 30% seen once. Around 10 milliliters of peripheral blood were drawn from each donor. Isolation recovered at least 6.5 million PBMCs from every sample. The CDR3 sequence is 14 residues long. Between the trimmed V and J ends, which lost 3 bases and 5 bases, there was a span of 11 bases. This sample also belongs to another study, concerning T cells of mothers and their children. As that report states: Healthy Caucasian mothers, a few in number, and their six children were the donors. Each child contributed several million TCR beta CDR3 reads, while each mother contributed over 9.5 million.

This TCR was recovered from a boy aged 5-17 years in good health. The specimen sequenced was blood. The chain recombines TRBV12-3 or TRBV12-4 with TRBJ2-1; D possibly corresponds to TRBD1 (6 bases). The CDR3 sequence is CASSLQGKHNEQFF. CDR3 DNA sequence: TGTGCCAGCAGTTTGCAGGGGAAACACAATGAGCAGTTCTTC.